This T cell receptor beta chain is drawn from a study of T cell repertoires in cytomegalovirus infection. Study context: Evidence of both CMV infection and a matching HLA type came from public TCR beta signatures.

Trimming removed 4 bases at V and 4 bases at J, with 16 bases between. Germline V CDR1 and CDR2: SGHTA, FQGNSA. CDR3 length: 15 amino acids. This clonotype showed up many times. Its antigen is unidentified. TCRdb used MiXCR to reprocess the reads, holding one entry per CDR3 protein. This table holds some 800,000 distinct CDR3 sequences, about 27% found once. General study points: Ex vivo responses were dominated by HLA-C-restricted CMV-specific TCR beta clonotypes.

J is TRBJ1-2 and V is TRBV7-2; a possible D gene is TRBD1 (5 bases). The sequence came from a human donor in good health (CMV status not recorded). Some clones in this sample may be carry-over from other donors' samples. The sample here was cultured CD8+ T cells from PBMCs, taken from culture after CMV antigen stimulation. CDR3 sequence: CASSSRTSSIYGYTF. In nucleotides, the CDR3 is TGTGCCAGCAGCTCCAGGACAAGTTCTATCTATGGCTACACCTTC.